The clone carrying this TCR beta chain was seen only once. This sample was taken from a study of T cell responses to AZD1222 COVID-19 vaccine. Second-dose intervals of approximately 4 or approximately 12 weeks were pooled. V was clipped by 0 bases and J by 3 bases, with 9 bases between them. The germline V gene encodes CDR1 MNHNS and CDR2 SASEGT. The CDR3 contains 15 residues. TCRdb's table, derived via immunoSEQ multiplex PCR, lists solely in-frame clones and lacks some. The table has about 100,000 clones, around 87% seen once. The TCR sequence derives from an adult who received the AZD1222 COVID-19 vaccine. V and J are TRBV6-1 and TRBJ1-5; weak D call: TRBD1 (5 bases). The sample here was peripheral blood, taken 28 days after the second AZD1222 dose. CDR3 sequence reads: CASSEAAGNNQPQHF. CDR3 nucleotide sequence: TGTGCCAGCAGTGAAGCGGCAGGGAACAATCAGCCCCAGCATTTT.